This TCR beta chain appears in the sequencing data of a study of T cells in Graves' hyperthyroidism and ophthalmopathy. In germline, CDR1 is DFQATT, CDR2 SNEGSKA (reference sequence). This CDR3 region has 14 residues. Notes on this clonotype: One end of the junction does not line up with germline, which may come from a read error.

Authors of the study amplified TCR beta CDR3 regions from RNA transcripts. The HTBI primer set was used in a first-round RT-PCR of the TCR CDR3. MiXCR was run by TCRdb on the multiplex PCR reads, yielding one entry per CDR3 protein. The table shows some 500,000 distinct CDR3 sequences, with 15% to 20% occurring only once. The V gene is TRBV20-1, the J gene TRBJ2-7; TRBD1 might be the D (6 bases). Material: blood. This receptor was obtained from a woman in her 30s with Graves' ophthalmopathy. DNA for the CDR3: TGCAATGCTAAATATTACGGACAGAGCTACGAGCAGTACTTC. This codes for CNAKYYGQSYEQYF.